These 27 T cell receptor beta chains share one sample of origin, sequenced in a study of blood T cells in healthy people across ages. For the second PCR, which ran for roughly 7 to 11 cycles, a sample-barcoded 5' primer and a J-beta primer mix were used. MiXCR, run by TCRdb on the 5' RACE reads, gives a single entry per CDR3 protein. The table records 760,000 or so distinct CDR3 sequences, 20% to 25% of them present only once. This sample also belongs to another study, concerning T cells of mothers and their children.

The sample comprised blood. These TCRs come from a boy aged 5-17 years in good health.

This clonotype was counted between two and nine times. The rearrangement joins TRBV20-1 to TRBJ2-7; 10 nucleotides line up with TRBD1. The junction had 3 bases not matched to a gene; V was cut back by 0 bases and J by 1 base. The CDR3 contains 15 residues. The germline CDR1 and CDR2 sequences are DFQATT and SNEGSKA (reference sequence). CDR3: CSARERQGASYEQYF. In nucleotides, the CDR3 is TGCAGTGCTAGAGAACGACAGGGGGCATCCTACGAGCAGTACTTC.

V and J are TRBV5-6 and TRBJ2-3; the D gene is possibly TRBD1 (5 bases). The CDR3 covers 15 residues. Deletions cut 1 base from V and 2 bases from J, with 11 bases between. Germline V lookup: CDR1 SGHDT, CDR2 YYEEEE. The CDR3 sequence is CASSLFAGNTDTQYF. CDR3 DNA sequence: TGTGCCAGCAGCTTGTTTGCAGGGAACACAGATACGCAGTATTTT.

The V call is TRBV11-2, the J call TRBJ1-1, with a weak D call TRBD1 (5 bases). From germline, CDR1 is SGHAT and CDR2 FQNNGV. The ends were cut back, 3 bases at V and 6 bases at J, with 14 bases in the middle. This CDR3 is 14 amino acids long. The CDR3: CASSLAGRVAEAFF. Here the CDR3 DNA reads TGTGCCAGCAGCTTGGCGGGACGGGTGGCTGAAGCTTTCTTT.

The rearrangement links TRBV9 to TRBJ2-5; D possibly corresponds to TRBD2 (6 bases). The J call may be mistaken, given a closer DNA end match to TRBJ2-1. The CDR3 is made up of 13 amino acids. The V gene's germline CDR1 is SGDLS and CDR2 YYNGEE. In DNA form, the CDR3 reads TGTGCCAGCAGCGTGGGCCAGCGGGATGAGCAGTTCTTC. This encodes CASSVGQRDEQFF.

The chain links TRBV28 to TRBJ2-5, with 8 bases matching TRBD1. Trimming cost V 3 bases and J 5 bases; bases outside gene matches: 8. Germline V CDR1 and CDR2: MDHEN, SYDVKM. CDR3 length equals 15 residues. CDR3 in amino acids: CASSFGAGGGETQYF. CDR3 bases: TGTGCCAGCAGTTTTGGGGCAGGGGGCGGGGAGACCCAGTACTTC.

This chain joins TRBV20-1 and TRBJ2-1, with 10 bases aligning to TRBD2. Germline loops: CDR1 DFQATT, CDR2 SNEGSKA (reference sequence). V was pared by 0 bases and J by 1 base, with 0 bases of the junction left unmatched. The CDR3 consists of 15 residues. For the CDR3, the DNA is TGCAGTGCTAGAGAACTAGCGGGGTCCTACAATGAGCAGTTCTTC. It codes for CSARELAGSYNEQFF.

This clonotype has just a few counts. The chain recombines TRBV4-2 with TRBJ1-4; 9 nucleotides match TRBD1. The CDR3 loop spans 16 amino acids. Per the germline V gene, CDR1 is LGHNA and CDR2 is YNFKEQ. V was clipped by 4 bases and J by 4 bases; unmatched bases: 7. CDR3 bases: TGTGCCAGCAGCCTATCACAGGGGGCTGGTAATGAAAAACTGTTTTTT. This sequence encodes CASSLSQGAGNEKLFF.

The sample holds a few counts of this clonotype. This chain joins TRBV2 and TRBJ2-1, with 9 bases lining up with TRBD2. The end of the DNA aligns better with TRBJ2-5, so the J call may be wrong. Germline V CDR1 and CDR2: SNHLY, FYNNEI. The CDR3 extends over 16 amino acids. Here the CDR3 DNA reads TGTGCCTGCAAAAGAGTCGGCGGGGGGGCGCAAGAGACCCAGTACTTC. It encodes CACKRVGGGAQETQYF.

The rearrangement links TRBV4-2 to TRBJ2-1; tentative D call: TRBD2 (5 bases). The germline V gene encodes CDR1 LGHNA and CDR2 YNFKEQ. Trimming took off 4 bases at V and 8 bases at J, with 9 bases between the two ends. The CDR3 has 12 residues. The CDR3 DNA sequence: TGTGCCAGCAGCCGAGGGCCTGATGAGCAGTTCTTC. Amino acids: CASSRGPDEQFF.

The chain employs TRBV20-1 and TRBJ2-1, with 11 bases matching TRBD2. Losses at the gene ends were 4 bases for V and 7 bases for J; bases not matched to a gene: 15. The CDR3 is 17 residues long. CDR1 and CDR2 (germline): DFQATT, SNEGSKA (reference sequence). This chain's CDR3 is CSATLTSGRRVQNEQFF. CDR3 nucleotides: TGCAGTGCTACGCTAACTAGCGGGAGACGGGTACAGAATGAGCAGTTCTTC.

To note about this clonotype: The junction and the germline gene differ at one end; a read error may be behind it. The chain uses TRBV15 and TRBJ1-1; D is undetermined. The CDR3 loop spans 15 amino acids. Germline assignment: CDR1 LNHNV and CDR2 YYDKDF (reference sequence). The CDR3 DNA sequence: TGTGCCACCAGCAGTCTTCCCCGGGGAGACACTGAAGCTCTCTTT. Translation gives CATSSLPRGDTEALF.

A few counts support this clonotype. The rearrangement joins TRBV7-3 to TRBJ2-3; D remains ambiguous. The CDR3 is 15 amino acids. With 1 base removed from V and 2 bases from J, the gap between germline ends came to 10 bases. CDR1 and CDR2 from the germline V gene are SGHTA and FQGTGA. DNA for the CDR3: TGTGCCAGCAGCTTAATGGGCGGCACCACAGATACGCAGTATTTT. It yields the protein CASSLMGGTTDTQYF.

Comment on this clonotype: The junction departs from the called germline gene at one end, perhaps through a read error. The V gene is TRBV6-2 or TRBV6-3, the J gene TRBJ2-5; 11 nucleotides match TRBD1. In germline, CDR1 is MNHEY, CDR2 SVGEGT. The length of the CDR3 is 15 residues. CDR3: CASSWGTGGTEIQYF. The DNA for the CDR3 is TGTGCCAGCAGTTGGGGGACAGGGGGAACGGAGATCCAGTACTTC.

This clonotype was found a few times. The rearrangement joins TRBV5-1 to TRBJ2-7, with D unclear. The germline V gene encodes CDR1 SGHRS and CDR2 YFSETQ. The CDR3 runs 15 residues. The germline V and J ends were trimmed by 0 bases and 1 base, with 11 bases remaining between them. The CDR3 coding sequence is TGCGCCAGCAGCTTGGGGGTAAGTCAATCCTACGAGCAGTACTTC. This sequence encodes CASSLGVSQSYEQYF. The whole variable domain, filled in from reference TRBV5-1 and TRBJ2-7, reads KAGVTQTPRYLIKTRGQQVTLSCSPISGHRSVSWYQQTPGQGLQFLFEYFSETQRNKGNFPGRFSGRQFSNSRSEMNVSTLELGDSALYLCASSLGVSQSYEQYFGPGTRLTVT.

As concerns this clonotype: It may be a read error: a sequence one base away is much more abundant. The chain links TRBV7-2 to TRBJ2-5; the D is unclear. The DNA end lines up better with TRBJ2-1; the J call may be wrong. Germline CDR1 SGHTA, CDR2 FQGNSA. The CDR3 runs 14 residues. CDR3 region: CASSSGQRLNEQFF. The CDR3 DNA sequence: TGTGCCAGCAGCTCAGGCCAGAGATTAAATGAGCAGTTCTTC.

This clonotype was detected a few times. This sequence joins TRBV4-3 and TRBJ1-4; 8 bases are shared with TRBD1. V lost 2 bases and J lost 8; bases outside the gene matches: 7. The germline CDR1 and CDR2 sequences are LGHNA and YSLEER. CDR3 size: 15 residues. CDR3 nucleotide sequence: TGCGCCAGCAGCCAACAGACAGGGGCAAGAGAAAAACTGTTTTTT. This gives the protein CASSQQTGAREKLFF.

The V call is TRBV12-3 or TRBV12-4, the J call TRBJ2-2; no clear D gene. Trimming left V 3 bases short and J 5 bases short, with 4 bases between. This CDR3 has 12 residues. CDR3 DNA sequence: TGTGCCAGCAGTTTTAGGACCGGGGAGCTGTTTTTT. Amino acid sequence: CASSFRTGELFF.

This chain connects TRBV3-1 to TRBJ2-5; D is possibly TRBD1 (6 bases). The J call could be wrong; TRBJ2-7 is a better fit for the DNA end. This CDR3 has 15 amino acids. Germline V CDR1 and CDR2: LGHDT, YNNKEL (reference sequence). CDR3 loop: CASSQDLDSSYEQYF. The CDR3 coding sequence is TGTGCCAGCAGCCAAGACCTGGACAGTTCCTACGAGCAGTACTTC.

The rearrangement uses TRBV5-1 and TRBJ2-7; TRBD2 matches at 10 bases. The V and J ends lost 4 bases and 2 bases, in that order; junction bases with no gene match: 21. Germline lookup yields CDR1 SGHRS and CDR2 YFSETQ. The CDR3 length is 20 residues. CDR3 residues: CASSARRGLPLTSGPYEQYF. In DNA form, the CDR3 reads TGCGCCAGCAGCGCGCGAAGGGGTCTCCCTCTGACTAGCGGGCCCTACGAGCAGTACTTC.

This clonotype was seen at least ten times. The junction departs from germline at one end; a sequencing error may be responsible. This chain connects TRBV5-1 to TRBJ2-6, with TRBD2 as a possible D gene (6 bases). CDR3 size: 15 residues. From germline, CDR1 is SGHRS and CDR2 YFSETQ. This CDR3 is CASSLAGTGANVLTF. The DNA for the CDR3 is TGTGCCAGCAGCTTGGCGGGGACTGGGGCCAACGTCCTGACTTTC.

This clonotype appeared a few times. The chain recombines TRBV2 with TRBJ2-6, with 9 bases fitting TRBD1. CDR3 length: 18 amino acids. Germline CDR1 reads SNHLY; CDR2 reads FYNNEI. Losses at the gene ends were 3 bases for V and 0 bases for J; bases not matched to a gene: 6. Here the CDR3 DNA reads TGTGCCAGCAGTGACCCGGGACAGGGTAGCTCTGGGGCCAACGTCCTGACTTTC. As protein: CASSDPGQGSSGANVLTF. The full variable domain, completed using reference TRBV2 and TRBJ2-6, is EPEVTQTPSHQVTQMGQEVILRCVPISNHLYFYWYRQILGQKVEFLVSFYNNEISEKSEIFDDQFSVERPDGSNFTLKIRSTKLEDSAMYFCASSDPGQGSSGANVLTFGAGSRLTVL.

The chain joins TRBV19 to TRBJ2-5; TRBD1 agrees at 8 bases. Germline loops: CDR1 LNHDA, CDR2 SQIVND (reference sequence). The V and J ends lost 3 bases and 2 bases, in that order; junction bases with no gene match: 5. The CDR3 contains 15 residues. The CDR3 is CASSIGDRLQETQYF. CDR3 nucleotides: TGTGCCAGTAGTATCGGGGACAGGCTTCAAGAGACCCAGTACTTC.

V is TRBV2 and J is TRBJ2-1; the match to TRBD2 covers 11 bases. The CDR3 has 15 residues. J was trimmed by 0 bases and V by 6 bases; bases with no gene match: 1. Per the germline V gene, CDR1 is SNHLY and CDR2 is FYNNEI. The CDR3 DNA follows: TGTGCCAGCAGGGGACTAGCGGACTCCTACAATGAGCAGTTCTTC. This encodes CASRGLADSYNEQFF.

In its sample, this clonotype was seen a few times. CDR3 in DNA: TGCAGCGTTGCGGTTTCTGAGCAGTTCTTC. Its translation: CSVAVSEQFF. The V and J genes are TRBV29-1 and TRBJ2-5; no firm D call. The J call is doubtful: the DNA matches TRBJ2-1 better. Per the germline V gene, CDR1 is SQVTM and CDR2 is ANQGSEA. CDR3 length: 10 amino acids.

V usage is TRBV12-3 or TRBV12-4 and J usage is TRBJ1-5; tentative D call: TRBD1 (6 bases). This CDR3 contains 14 residues. Trimming shortened V by 6 bases and J by 6 bases, and 15 bases separated the two germline ends. CDR3 coding DNA: TGTGCCAGCAGCCTGGACAGTTTGCGTCAGCCCCAGCATTTT. This encodes CASSLDSLRQPQHF.

This clonotype was seen more than once but under ten times. The rearrangement links TRBV29-1 to TRBJ2-5; D gene uncertain. The J call may not be correct, given that the DNA end is closer to TRBJ2-7. The CDR3 runs to 15 residues. Germline V gives CDR1 SQVTM, CDR2 ANQGSEA. The CDR3 region has the DNA TGCAGCGTTGAAGATGGAAGGGTACCGTCCTACGAGCAGTACTTC. Translating it yields CSVEDGRVPSYEQYF.

This sequence joins TRBV25-1 and TRBJ2-5; D gene uncertain. V shed 0 bases and J shed 3 bases, with 11 bases lying between them. Per germline, CDR1 MGHDK and CDR2 SYGVNS. This CDR3 region has 15 residues. Here the CDR3 DNA reads TGTGCCAGCAGTGAATATTACGGGTTGGAAGAGACCCAGTACTTC. Protein sequence: CASSEYYGLEETQYF.